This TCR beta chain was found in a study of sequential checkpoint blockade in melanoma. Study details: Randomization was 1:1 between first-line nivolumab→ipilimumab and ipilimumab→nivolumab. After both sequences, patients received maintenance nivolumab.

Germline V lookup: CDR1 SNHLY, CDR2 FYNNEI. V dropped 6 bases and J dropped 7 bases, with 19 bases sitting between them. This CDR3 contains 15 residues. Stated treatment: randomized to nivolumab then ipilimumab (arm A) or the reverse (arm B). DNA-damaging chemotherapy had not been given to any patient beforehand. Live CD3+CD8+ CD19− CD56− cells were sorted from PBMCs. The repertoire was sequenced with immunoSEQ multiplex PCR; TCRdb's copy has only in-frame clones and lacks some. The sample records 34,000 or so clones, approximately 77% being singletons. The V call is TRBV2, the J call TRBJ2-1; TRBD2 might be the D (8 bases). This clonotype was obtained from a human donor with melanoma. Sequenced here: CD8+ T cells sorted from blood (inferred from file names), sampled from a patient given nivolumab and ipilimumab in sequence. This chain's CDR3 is CASRGGGGRRNEQFF. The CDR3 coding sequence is TGTGCCAGCAGGGGAGGGGGCGGGAGGCGGAATGAGCAGTTCTTC.